This T cell receptor (beta chain) was captured in a study of regulatory T cells in long-lasting Graves disease. To make TCR beta libraries, researchers used iRepertoire HTBI primers and Arm-PCR of CDR3 regions. One entry per CDR3 protein, called by TCRdb with MiXCR from the multiplex PCR reads. The top ten hold roughly 28% of the sample, which has roughly 450,000 distinct CDR3 sequences, around 22% seen once. The sample's time point: persistent/refractory GD, antithyroid drugs over 5 years with positive TRAb. The TCR library used RNA extracted from PBMCs. This CDR3 has 16 amino acids. Trimming left V 4 bases short and J 1 base short, with 16 bases between. Germline assignment: CDR1 SGHAT and CDR2 FQNNGV.

This clonotype was sampled from a female donor with Graves disease. The sequencing here drew on peripheral blood mononuclear cells (PBMCs), taken when the disease was refractory, from a patient treated with antithyroid drugs. The chain combines TRBV11-2 with TRBJ1-1; D might be TRBD1 (5 bases). In DNA, the CDR3 is TGTGCCAGCAGCTACGGGTGGCGCAGGGCGAACACTGAAGCTTTCTTT. Its protein product is CASSYGWRRANTEAFF.